The clone carrying this T cell receptor (beta chain) was observed a few times. This specimen comes from a study of blood T cell repertoires in COVID-19. Assay used: immunoSEQ multiplex PCR; TCRdb lists only in-frame clones, some missing. The repertoire includes about 47,000 clones, 88% of them detected once, and around 3% sits in the top ten. Germline V gene data show CDR1 as MNHEY and CDR2 as SVGEGT. The CDR3 has 13 amino acids. The V segment lost 5 bases and the J segment 7 bases; nucleotides outside the gene matches: 7. Material for sequencing was peripheral blood. The source is a man in his fifties or sixties with active COVID-19. The chain employs TRBV6-2 or TRBV6-3 and TRBJ2-7, with 8 bases fitting TRBD1. CDR3 amino acids: CASSNGQGLEQYF. CDR3 bases: TGTGCCAGCAGTAACGGACAGGGATTGGAGCAGTACTTC.